Below, one T cell receptor beta chain is given with its context. A multiplex PCR was run with 60 Vbeta primers and 13 Jbeta primers. Profiling relied on immunoSEQ multiplex PCR, and the TCRdb table lists in-frame clones only, not all of them. Reported are 180,000 or so clones; the ten largest clones contain roughly 0.74%. These data belong to a study of cytomegalovirus exposure and HLA in healthy donors. In nominal health when sampled, donors likely had unrecorded immune exposures nonetheless. CDR1 and CDR2 (germline): SGHVS, FQNEAQ. This CDR3 contains 13 residues. With 5 bases removed from V and 7 bases from J, the gap between germline ends came to 14 bases.

The V and J genes are TRBV7-8 and TRBJ1-2, with D hard to call. This receptor was identified in a boy aged 10-17 years in good health and CMV-seronegative. Sequencing was done on a sample of PBMCs. CDR3 nucleotide sequence: TGTGCCAGCAGCCCACGAGATAATATTGGCTACACCTTC. Amino acids: CASSPRDNIGYTF.